This T cell receptor beta chain was retrieved from a study of identical twins. The CDR3 has 14 residues. V was shortened by 8 bases and J by 7 bases, with 18 bases between the two germline ends. Germline V gene sequence: CDR1 MNHNS, CDR2 SASEGT. Via MiXCR, TCRdb re-called the 5' RACE reads, giving one row per CDR3 protein. The sample lists 600,000 to 850,000 distinct CDR3 sequences, roughly 20% seen once, with about an eighth in the top ten. This clonotype has more than one count but fewer than ten. This same sample was also taken into another study, of T cells expressing NK-cell markers. This second report adds: In sorted CD3+CD56+NKG2C+, CD3+CD56+NKG2C- and CD3+CD56-NKG2C+ T cells, TCR beta repertoires were obtained. Sorting of alpha-beta TCR T cells alone was achieved in several experiments with an anti-gamma-delta TCR antibody. The share of CD8+ T cells held by dominant NKG2C+ clonotypes was about 1.0-7.5% in several donors.

The rearrangement joins TRBV6-1 to TRBJ2-1; TRBD2 might be the D (6 bases). This clonotype was obtained from a woman aged 18-29 years in good health. Specimen: PBMCs. CDR3 coding DNA: TGTGCCAGCGCCATGGGAGGCTCGGTGAATGAGCAGTTCTTC. It translates to CASAMGGSVNEQFF.